The clone carrying this TCR beta chain turned up a few times. This sample is part of a study of blood T cell repertoires in COVID-19. Study details: Donors in the United States, Italy and Spain gave samples during acute or convalescent COVID-19. T cells, B-cell-depleted T cells, or PBMCs supplied cDNA or gDNA.

Original processing methods: From reference gene primer amplification, estimates of nucleated cell counts were derived. Sequencing used immunoSEQ multiplex PCR; TCRdb keeps in-frame clones, though not all of them. V, J and clone size derive from that table, while D and trimming were established from the DNA sequence. Of tens of thousands of clones in the sample, about 90% were seen once. This CDR3 has 13 residues. The V gene lost 2 bases and the J gene lost 7 bases, with 11 bases spanning the gap. From germline, CDR1 is MNHEY and CDR2 SVGAGI. The chain recombines TRBV6-5 with TRBJ1-2, with D unclear. This receptor was identified in a man older than 75 in a cohort sampled during active COVID-19. Material: peripheral blood. The CDR3 DNA reads TGTGCCAGCAGTTACGGCCGGGTGGGTGGCTACACCTTC. The encoded protein is CASSYGRVGGYTF.